A single sample gave rise to the 29 T cell receptor beta chains below, sequenced in a study of T cells in Graves' hyperthyroidism and ophthalmopathy. Amplified TCR beta CDR3 regions came from RNA transcripts. TCR CDR3 regions were first amplified by RT-PCR with HTBI primers. Each CDR3 protein is one row after TCRdb ran MiXCR on the multiplex PCR reads. This sample has hundreds of thousands of distinct CDR3 sequences, with approximately 20% found just once. Sequencing was done on a sample of blood. The origin of the receptors is a man aged 40-49 years with Graves' ophthalmopathy.

Here the CDR3 reads CASSPPGGRAMEKLFF. As DNA, the CDR3 is TGTGCCAGCAGTCCCCCTGGGGGACGGGCTATGGAAAAACTGTTTTTT. The J gene is TRBJ1-4, the V gene TRBV28; tentatively, D is TRBD1 (5 bases). The CDR3 covers 16 residues. Germline CDR1 is MDHEN and CDR2 is SYDVKM. The V and J ends lost 5 bases and 8 bases respectively, with 21 bases between them. Full variable domain (rest looked up from reference TRBV28 and TRBJ1-4): DVKVTQSSRYLVKRTGEKVFLECVQDMDHENMFWYRQDPGLGLRLIYFSYDVKMKEKGDIPEGYSVSREKKERFSLILESASTNQTSMYLCASSPPGGRAMEKLFFGSGTQLSVL.

This clonotype was observed a handful of times. The chain employs TRBV6-2 or TRBV6-3 and TRBJ1-2; possibly TRBD1 for D (5 bases). V was shortened by 2 bases and J by 8 bases, with 15 bases between the two germline ends. The CDR3 runs 14 residues. CDR1 is MNHEY, CDR2 SVGEGT, per germline. The CDR3 sequence: CASSYVGGGGGYTF. The DNA of the CDR3 is TGTGCCAGCAGTTACGTCGGGGGAGGAGGGGGCTACACCTTC.

This clonotype was recorded a few times. V usage is TRBV19 and J usage is TRBJ2-7; D call uncertain. The CDR3 is 13 amino acids. CDR1 and CDR2 (germline): LNHDA, SQIVND (reference sequence). V was pared by 9 bases and J by 5 bases, with 17 bases between. The chain's CDR3 is CASRMGRGNEQYF. The CDR3, as DNA: TGTGCCAGCCGGATGGGTCGTGGAAACGAGCAGTACTTC.

The chain couples TRBV9 to TRBJ1-6, with D perhaps matching TRBD1 (5 bases). This CDR3 comprises 14 residues. CDR1 SGDLS and CDR2 YYNGEE come from the germline V gene. The V end lost 3 bases, the J end lost 6 bases, and 10 bases lay between the germline ends. Here the CDR3 DNA reads TGTGCCAGCAGCGACGGGGCCAGTAATTCACCCCTCCACTTT. Amino acids: CASSDGASNSPLHF. The full variable domain, rest sourced from reference TRBV9 and TRBJ1-6, is DSGVTQTPKHLITATGQRVTLRCSPRSGDLSVYWYQQSLDQGLQFLIQYYNGEERAKGNILERFSAQQFPDLHSELNLSSLELGDSALYFCASSDGASNSPLHFGNGTRLTVT.

The chain has TRBV20-1 and TRBJ2-7, with D perhaps being TRBD1 or TRBD2 (6 bases each). Germline V gene lookup returns CDR1 DFQATT and CDR2 SNEGSKA (reference sequence). V lost 1 base and J 1 base, leaving 14 bases between the germline ends. The CDR3 spans 15 residues. The CDR3 spells CSARGRGLSSYEQYF. DNA of the CDR3: TGCAGTGCTAGAGGCAGGGGACTTTCGTCCTACGAGCAGTACTTC.

J is TRBJ1-4 and V is TRBV13; a weak D match, TRBD1 (5 bases). The CDR3 has 15 amino acids. V shed 6 bases and J shed 5 bases, with 16 bases lying between them. Germline CDR1 and CDR2: PRHDT and FYEKMQ (reference sequence). Here the CDR3 reads CASSEAQGGNEKLFF. The CDR3 bases are TGTGCCAGCAGTGAAGCGCAGGGTGGGAATGAAAAACTGTTTTTT. The entire variable domain, with the rest obtained from reference TRBV13 and TRBJ1-4, is as follows: AAGVIQSPRHLIKEKRETATLKCYPIPRHDTVYWYQQGPGQDPQFLISFYEKMQSDKGSIPDRFSAQQFSDYHSELNMSSLELGDSALYFCASSEAQGGNEKLFFGSGTQLSVL.

This clonotype was seen at least ten times. The V call is TRBV12-5, the J call TRBJ1-1, with TRBD1 identical over 9 bases. Trimming removed 6 bases from V and 4 bases from J; junction bases left unmatched: 3. Germline CDR1 is LGHNT and CDR2 is FRNRAP. The CDR3 runs 13 residues. CDR3 region: CASGRTGATEAFF. The DNA for the CDR3 is TGTGCTAGTGGAAGGACAGGGGCCACTGAAGCTTTCTTT.

On this clonotype: A much larger clone differs from this one at a single base, so this may be a read error. The limits of the CDR3 on the DNA are not certain, so only TCRdb's listed CDR3 is given. The J gene is TRBJ2-1, the V gene TRBV12-3 or TRBV12-4; TRBD2 is the table's D call, not checked against the DNA. The CDR3 extends over 14 residues, inclusive of both ends. The chain's CDR3 is CASSSSTSSNEQFF.

This clonotype was found many times. This sequence joins TRBV6-2 or TRBV6-3 and TRBJ2-7; no firm D call. CDR3 length: 15 amino acids. V dropped 8 bases and J dropped 4 bases, with 21 bases sitting between them. The V gene's germline CDR1 is MNHEY and CDR2 SVGEGT. DNA of the CDR3: TGTGCCAGCCGAAAGTCCGTAAGGCGGAGATACGAGCAGTACTTC. It yields the protein CASRKSVRRRYEQYF.

The genes are TRBV3-2 and TRBJ2-2; TRBD2, the table's D call, was not compared with the DNA. TRBV3-2 is marked as a pseudogene. The length of the CDR3 is 18 residues. CDR3 coding DNA: TGTGCCAGCAGCCAAGAAGATAGCGGGGGGTCAACCGGAGGGGAGCTGTTTTTT. This encodes CASSQEDSGGSTGGELFF.

The rearrangement joins TRBV6-1 to TRBJ1-4; D gene uncertain. V lost 6 bases to trimming and J lost 0 bases, with 11 bases between them. This CDR3 region has 15 residues. CDR1 and CDR2 from the germline V gene are MNHNS and SASEGT. In DNA, the CDR3 is TGTGCCAGCAGATTGTACACGGCAACTAATGAAAAACTGTTTTTT. Encoded protein: CASRLYTATNEKLFF.

This clonotype was picked up a small number of times. The chain links TRBV27 to TRBJ2-3; 9 positions agree with TRBD2. Losses at the gene ends were 0 bases for V and 2 bases for J; bases not matched to a gene: 15. This CDR3 spans 20 amino acids. Germline V gives CDR1 MNHEY, CDR2 SMNVEV (reference sequence). CDR3 in amino acids: CASSLSVNPLAGESTDTQYF. CDR3 nucleotide sequence: TGTGCCAGCAGTTTATCGGTCAACCCCTTAGCGGGGGAATCCACAGATACGCAGTATTTT.

This clonotype was counted between two and nine times. J is TRBJ1-2 and V is TRBV2, with D possibly matching TRBD1 (5 bases). CDR3 length equals 14 residues. Germline CDR1 and CDR2: SNHLY and FYNNEI. Deletions cut 8 bases from V and 0 bases from J, with 13 bases between. In nucleotides, the CDR3 is TGTGCCAGCTGGGGGACTGGAGCTAACTATGGCTACACCTTC. Translating it yields CASWGTGANYGYTF. Full variable domain (rest looked up from reference TRBV2 and TRBJ1-2): EPEVTQTPSHQVTQMGQEVILRCVPISNHLYFYWYRQILGQKVEFLVSFYNNEISEKSEIFDDQFSVERPDGSNFTLKIRSTKLEDSAMYFCASWGTGANYGYTFGSGTRLTVV.

The rearrangement uses TRBV9 and TRBJ2-1; D uncertain. The CDR3 covers 15 residues. Germline CDR1 and CDR2: SGDLS and YYNGEE. Trimming removed 0 bases from V and 0 bases from J, with 7 bases in between. This CDR3 reads CASSVGPSSYNEQFF. Written as DNA, the CDR3 is TGTGCCAGCAGCGTAGGCCCGAGCTCCTACAATGAGCAGTTCTTC.

In this sample, this clonotype turned up many times. J is TRBJ1-2 and V is TRBV7-8; tentatively, D is TRBD1 (6 bases). V was clipped by 1 base and J by 8 bases, with 26 bases between them. Germline loops: CDR1 SGHVS, CDR2 FQNEAQ. The CDR3 runs to 18 residues. In nucleotides, the CDR3 is TGTGCCAGCAGCTTAGTTTGGGGGACTGGGGGCCGAAAAGGGGGCTACACCTTC. This encodes CASSLVWGTGGRKGGYTF.

This clonotype was found a few times. This chain connects TRBV5-1 to TRBJ2-7, with D hard to call. V was shortened by 1 base and J by 4 bases, with 12 bases between the two germline ends. The CDR3 spans 14 residues. Looked up from germline, CDR1 is SGHRS and CDR2 is YFSETQ. The CDR3 loop is CASSLRSLSYEQYF. As DNA, the CDR3 is TGCGCCAGCAGCTTGAGGAGTTTGTCGTACGAGCAGTACTTC.

The table lists this clonotype with a few counts. CDR3 sequence reads: CASRLDISSYNEQFF. The CDR3 DNA reads as TGTGCCAGCAGATTGGACATTAGCTCCTACAATGAGCAGTTCTTC. V usage is TRBV6-1 and J usage is TRBJ2-1, with D perhaps TRBD1 (5 bases). V was clipped by 6 bases and J by 0 bases, with 12 bases between them. The CDR3 consists of 15 residues. Looked up from germline, CDR1 is MNHNS and CDR2 is SASEGT.

This clonotype appeared many times. J is TRBJ2-3 and V is TRBV14; 8 bases line up with TRBD1. The germline V gene has CDR1 SGHDN and CDR2 FVKESK. This CDR3 has 15 amino acids. V trimming: 1 base; J trimming: 2 bases; junction bases outside the gene matches: 2. CDR3 protein: CASSQGDRITDTQYF. The DNA for the CDR3 is TGTGCCAGCAGCCAAGGGGACAGGATCACAGATACGCAGTATTTT.

This clonotype showed up many times. Written as DNA, the CDR3 is TGTGCCAGCAGCCCCTGGGGAATGTACAATGAGCAGTTCTTC. It codes for CASSPWGMYNEQFF. The chain carries TRBV7-3 and TRBJ2-1; D gene ambiguous. This CDR3 comprises 14 residues. V lost 5 bases to trimming and J lost 4 bases, with 12 bases between them. Germline assignment: CDR1 SGHTA and CDR2 FQGTGA.

To note about this clonotype: The conserved phenylalanine or tryptophan is not found at the CDR3 terminus, so this likely reflects a read error. V and J are TRBV28 and TRBJ2-7, with 7 nucleotides matching TRBD1. Looked up from germline, CDR1 is MDHEN and CDR2 is SYDVKM. Germline trimming cut 5 bases from V and 6 bases from J; bases unmatched to any gene: 10. The CDR3 loop spans 14 amino acids. In DNA form, the CDR3 reads TGTGCCAGCAGTCTAGACAGGGTCCTTCTCGAGCAGTACCTC. Translated, it gives CASSLDRVLLEQYL.

This chain connects TRBV9 to TRBJ2-5; D gene ambiguous. The CDR3 sequence is 13 residues long. V shed 4 bases and J shed 3 bases, with 10 bases lying between them. Germline lookup yields CDR1 SGDLS and CDR2 YYNGEE. CDR3 sequence reads: CASSLAVEETQYF. In DNA, the CDR3 is TGTGCCAGCAGCCTCGCTGTTGAAGAGACCCAGTACTTC. Full variable domain (remainder filled in from reference TRBV9 and TRBJ2-5): DSGVTQTPKHLITATGQRVTLRCSPRSGDLSVYWYQQSLDQGLQFLIQYYNGEERAKGNILERFSAQQFPDLHSELNLSSLELGDSALYFCASSLAVEETQYFGPGTRLLVL.

This chain joins TRBV5-6 and TRBJ2-1, with 11 bases lining up with TRBD2. Looked up from germline, CDR1 is SGHDT and CDR2 is YYEEEE. The CDR3 is 15 amino acids. Unmatched junction bases numbered 7, after V lost 2 bases and J lost 9 bases. The chain's CDR3 is CASSLPLAGVGEQFF. As DNA, the CDR3 is TGTGCCAGCAGCTTACCACTAGCGGGGGTAGGTGAGCAGTTCTTC.

This clonotype came up a few times. The chain uses TRBV6-5 and TRBJ2-2; D tentatively fits TRBD1 or TRBD2 (5 bases each). Germline V lookup: CDR1 MNHEY, CDR2 SVGAGI. V was cut by 0 bases and J by 4 bases, with 6 bases left in between. This CDR3 spans 14 amino acids. CDR3 sequence reads: CASSYSRGTGELFF. The CDR3 DNA follows: TGTGCCAGCAGTTACTCGAGGGGCACCGGGGAGCTGTTTTTT.

This clonotype was observed a few times. The chain couples TRBV5-1 to TRBJ1-1, with D possibly being TRBD1 (5 bases). Germline values: CDR1 SGHRS, CDR2 YFSETQ. The CDR3 loop spans 14 amino acids. Trimming stripped 3 bases from V and 7 bases from J, with 16 bases between. This CDR3 is CASSSGPPQGEAFF. The CDR3 DNA follows: TGCGCCAGCAGCTCGGGACCTCCCCAAGGTGAAGCTTTCTTT.

This clonotype showed up just a few times. The chain has TRBV19 and TRBJ1-4; 9 nucleotides match TRBD1. CDR1 LNHDA and CDR2 SQIVND come from the germline V gene (reference sequence). J gave up 4 bases and V 6 bases, and 0 bases lay outside the gene matches. This CDR3 has 13 residues. The CDR3 bases are TGTGCCAGTAGGGACAGGGGTAATGAAAAACTGTTTTTT. It specifies CASRDRGNEKLFF.

Comments on this clonotype: One base away lies a much larger clone, so this may be a sequencing read error. The V and J genes are TRBV6-1 and TRBJ2-5; a possible D gene is TRBD2 (6 bases). Germline assignment: CDR1 MNHNS and CDR2 SASEGT. Trimming stripped 3 bases from V and 3 bases from J, with 14 bases between. The CDR3 contains 15 residues. The CDR3 DNA sequence: TGTGCCAGCAGTGACGCGGGAAAGCAGAAAGAGACCCAGTACTTC. It encodes CASSDAGKQKETQYF.

Regarding this clonotype: This may arise from a read error, as a much more abundant clone is one base away. This rearrangement joins TRBV12-3 or TRBV12-4 to TRBJ1-2; 9 bases are a match to TRBD1. The CDR3 spans 14 residues. V shed 5 bases, J shed 7 bases, and the junction held 8 bases outside the gene matches. The CDR3 loop is CASSPGTGTSGYTF. The CDR3 DNA is TGTGCCAGCAGTCCCGGGACAGGGACCTCTGGCTACACCTTC.

This clonotype was seen a few times. The chain couples TRBV4-1 to TRBJ2-1; possibly TRBD1 for D (6 bases). The CDR3 is made up of 16 amino acids. The V gene's germline CDR1 is MGHRA and CDR2 YSYEKL. Trimming pared 0 bases from V and 5 bases from J, leaving 14 bases between. This CDR3 is CASSQDPRGGDNEQFF. The CDR3 DNA is TGCGCCAGCAGCCAAGATCCTCGAGGGGGAGACAATGAGCAGTTCTTC.

V is TRBV12-3 or TRBV12-4 and J is TRBJ2-7; unclear D gene. This CDR3 comprises 13 residues. Trimming pared 3 bases from V and 2 bases from J, leaving 8 bases between. The DNA of the CDR3 is TGTGCCAGCAGTTTCCCCCCTGCCTACGAGCAGTACTTC. Translating gives CASSFPPAYEQYF.